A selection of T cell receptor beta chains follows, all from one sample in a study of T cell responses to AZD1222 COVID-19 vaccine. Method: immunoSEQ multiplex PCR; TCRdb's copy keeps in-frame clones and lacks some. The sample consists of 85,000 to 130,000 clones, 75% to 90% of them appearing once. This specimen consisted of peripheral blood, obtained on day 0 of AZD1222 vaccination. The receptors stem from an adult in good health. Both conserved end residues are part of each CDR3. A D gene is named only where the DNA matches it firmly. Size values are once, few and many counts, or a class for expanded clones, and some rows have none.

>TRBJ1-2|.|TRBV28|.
CASSPHGVGYGYTF
TGTGCCAGCAGCCCACATGGGGTTGGCTATGGCTACACCTTC
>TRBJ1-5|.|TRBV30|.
CAWSLGQLGPQHF
TGTGCCTGGAGTCTGGGCCAGCTGGGGCCCCAGCATTTT
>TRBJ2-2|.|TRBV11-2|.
CASSSRLVQWELFF
TGTGCCAGCAGCTCAAGGCTAGTTCAGTGGGAGCTGTTTTTT
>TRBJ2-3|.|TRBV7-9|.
CASSLGGWTDTQYF
TGTGCCAGCAGCTTAGGGGGGTGGACAGATACGCAGTATTTT
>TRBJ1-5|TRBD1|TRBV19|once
CASSPQTGKRHF
TGTGCCAGTAGTCCTCAGACAGGGAAGAGGCATTTT
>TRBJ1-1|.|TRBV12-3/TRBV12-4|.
CASSFALLEAFF
TGTGCCAGCAGTTTCGCACTGCTTGAAGCTTTCTTT
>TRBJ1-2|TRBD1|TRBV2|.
CASSEQQGVIYGYTF
TGTGCCAGCAGTGAACAGCAGGGGGTAATCTATGGCTACACCTTC
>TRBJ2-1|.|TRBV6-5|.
CASSYVPTYYNEQFF
TGTGCCAGCAGTTACGTACCAACCTATTACAATGAGCAGTTCTTC
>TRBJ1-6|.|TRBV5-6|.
CASSLEPRNSPLHF
TGTGCCAGCAGCTTGGAACCCAGGAATTCACCCCTCCACTTT
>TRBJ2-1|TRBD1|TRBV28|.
CATESRQGRYNEQFF
TGTGCCACCGAGTCCCGACAGGGGCGATACAATGAGCAGTTCTTC
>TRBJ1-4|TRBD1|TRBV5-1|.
CASSSGTGTGNEKLFF
TGCGCCAGCAGCTCGGGCACCGGGACAGGGAATGAAAAACTGTTTTTT
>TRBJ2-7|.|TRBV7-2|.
CASSSLEVEQYF
TGTGCCAGCAGCTCGTTGGAGGTCGAGCAGTACTTC
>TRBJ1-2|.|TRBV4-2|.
CASIGIDGYTF
TGTGCCAGCATAGGTATCGATGGCTACACCTTC
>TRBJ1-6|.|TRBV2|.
CASSESGYAYNSPLHF
TGTGCCAGCAGTGAGTCGGGGTACGCCTATAATTCACCCCTCCACTTT
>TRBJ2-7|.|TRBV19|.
CASSEGGVGFYEQYF
TGTGCCAGTAGTGAGGGAGGCGTTGGGTTCTACGAGCAGTACTTC
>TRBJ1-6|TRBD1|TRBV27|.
CASSFGTAANSPLHF
TGTGCCAGCAGTTTCGGGACAGCTGCTAATTCACCCCTCCACTTT
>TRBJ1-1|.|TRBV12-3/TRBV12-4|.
CASSYLREAFF
TGTGCCAGCTCCTATCTGAGGGAAGCTTTCTTT
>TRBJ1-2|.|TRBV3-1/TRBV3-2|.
CASSQGYIMGTANYGYTF
TGTGCCAGCAGCCAAGGGTATATAATGGGGACGGCTAACTATGGCTACACCTTC
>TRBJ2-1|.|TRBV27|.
CASSSAGTGSYNEQFF
TGTGCCAGCAGTTCTGCCGGGACTGGCTCCTACAATGAGCAGTTCTTC
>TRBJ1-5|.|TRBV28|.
CASSHTGNQPQHF
TGTGCCAGCAGCCATACAGGGAATCAGCCCCAGCATTTT
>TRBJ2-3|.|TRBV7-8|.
CASSPTFDRGDTQYF
TGTGCCAGCAGCCCCACCTTCGATCGGGGAGATACGCAGTATTTT
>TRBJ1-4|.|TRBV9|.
CASSVVPTGHREKLFF
TGTGCCAGCAGCGTAGTCCCCACAGGGCATAGAGAAAAACTGTTTTTT
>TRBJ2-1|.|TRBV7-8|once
CASSLQGDYNEQFF
TGTGCCAGCAGCTTACAGGGAGATTACAATGAGCAGTTCTTC
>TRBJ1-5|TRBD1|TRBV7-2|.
CASSLARGPNQPQHF
TGTGCCAGCAGCTTAGCCAGGGGGCCGAATCAGCCCCAGCATTTT
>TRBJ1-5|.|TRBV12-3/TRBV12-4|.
CATTGGKGQPQHF
TGTGCCACCACGGGAGGGAAGGGTCAGCCCCAGCATTTT
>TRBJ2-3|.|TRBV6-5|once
CASSSRETSTDTQYF
TGTGCCAGCAGTTCCAGGGAAACTAGCACAGATACGCAGTATTTT
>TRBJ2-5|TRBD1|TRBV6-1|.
CASSERGQGALGFTETQYF
TGTGCCAGCAGTGAAAGGGGACAGGGGGCGTTGGGGTTTACGGAGACCCAGTACTTC
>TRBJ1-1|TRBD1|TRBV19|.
CATQGRGPGEAFF
TGTGCCACCCAGGGGAGGGGGCCGGGTGAAGCTTTCTTT
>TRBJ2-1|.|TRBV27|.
CASRPTRATGNEQFF
TGTGCCAGCCGCCCTACCCGGGCAACAGGGAATGAGCAGTTCTTC
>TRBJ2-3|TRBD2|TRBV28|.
CASSAWTSGTTDTQYF
TGTGCCAGCAGTGCCTGGACTAGCGGGACAACAGATACGCAGTATTTT
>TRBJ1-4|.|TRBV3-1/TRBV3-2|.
CASSEADEKLFF
TGTGCCAGCAGCGAGGCCGATGAAAAACTGTTTTTT